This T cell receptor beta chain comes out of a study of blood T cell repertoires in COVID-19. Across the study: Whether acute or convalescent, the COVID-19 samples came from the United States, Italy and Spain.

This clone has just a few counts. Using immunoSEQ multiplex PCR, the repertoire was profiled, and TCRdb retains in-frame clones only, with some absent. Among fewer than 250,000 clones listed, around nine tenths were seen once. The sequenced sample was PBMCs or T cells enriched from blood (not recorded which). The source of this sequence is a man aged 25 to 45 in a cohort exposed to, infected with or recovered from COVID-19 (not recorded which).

DNA for the CDR3: TGTGCCAGCAGTTACTACAGGGACAGGGCAACCTACGAGCAGTACTTC. It codes for CASSYYRDRATYEQYF. The chain couples TRBV6-5 to TRBJ2-7, with 9 positions matching TRBD1. With V trimmed by 1 base and J by 2 bases, 6 bases remained unmatched. The CDR3 length is 16 residues. Germline values: CDR1 MNHEY, CDR2 SVGAGI.